Shown below are 14 T cell receptor beta chains from a single sample sequenced in a study of shared clonotypes between healthy human individuals. Data came from immunoSEQ multiplex PCR; TCRdb stores just in-frame clones and leaves some out. The data show more than 550,000 clones, with roughly 72% seen just once and approximately 1.7% held by the top ten. Material: memory CD4+ T cells sorted from blood. Subset: CD45RA-negative fraction. All receptors derive from a woman aged 25 to 39 in good health.

This clone was recorded a few times. Other DNA sequences of this sample code for an identical CDR3. This rearrangement joins TRBV27 to TRBJ2-6, with no clear D. The CDR3 spans 15 residues. Germline V gene sequence: CDR1 MNHEY, CDR2 SMNVEV (reference sequence). Trimming cost V 3 bases and J 4 bases, with 10 bases left between them. The CDR3 region has the DNA TGTGCCAGCAGTTTCTGGGGAAACGGGGCCAACGTCCTGACTTTC. It encodes CASSFWGNGANVLTF.

The chain has TRBV7-2 and TRBJ2-1; 9 bases match TRBD2. This CDR3 comprises 14 residues. V shed 5 bases and J 10 bases; nucleotides not matched to a gene: 9. Germline V lookup: CDR1 SGHTA, CDR2 FQGNSA. The CDR3 protein is CASSHHSGSKEQFF. For the CDR3, the DNA is TGTGCCAGCAGCCACCATAGCGGGAGTAAGGAGCAGTTCTTC.

This clone was observed once. The chain couples TRBV7-2 to TRBJ1-1; 7 bases match TRBD1. Trimming at V came to 7 bases and at J to 0 bases, leaving 5 bases not matched to a gene. The germline gives CDR1 SGHTA, CDR2 FQGNSA. The CDR3 covers 14 residues. This CDR3 reads CASNPGQMNTEAFF. In DNA form, the CDR3 reads TGTGCCAGCAATCCGGGACAGATGAACACTGAAGCTTTCTTT.

There are many counts of this clone. This chain uses TRBV21-1 with TRBJ1-1; TRBD1, the table's D call, was not compared with the DNA. TRBV21-1 constitutes a pseudogene. The CDR3 totals 14 residues. CDR3 in DNA: TGTGCCAGCAGCAGACAGGGGGCAAGGGGTGAAGCTTTCTTT. Its translation is CASSRQGARGEAFF.

This sequence joins TRBV11-2 and TRBJ2-6, with D possibly being TRBD1 (6 bases). Per the germline V gene, CDR1 is SGHAT and CDR2 is FQNNGV. This CDR3 has 16 residues. V lost 5 bases, J lost 4 bases, and 15 bases lay in between. The CDR3 region has the DNA TGTGCCAGCAGCCCTCAACAGGGCCCAGGGGCCAACGTCCTGACTTTC. It codes for CASSPQQGPGANVLTF.

This clone was counted between two and nine times. The chain links TRBV12-5 to TRBJ2-1; a weak D match, TRBD1 (6 bases). This CDR3 region has 14 residues. CDR1 and CDR2 from the germline V gene are LGHNT and FRNRAP. The germline V and J ends were trimmed by 3 bases and 5 bases, with 11 bases remaining between them. The CDR3 nucleotides read TGTGCTAGTGGTTTCGGGACAACTGACAATGAGCAGTTCTTC. It codes for CASGFGTTDNEQFF.

V usage is TRBV7-9 and J usage is TRBJ2-7; TRBD2 aligns across 8 bases. The CDR3 sequence is 13 residues long. The germline V gene has CDR1 SEHNR and CDR2 FQNEAQ (reference sequence). V shed 8 bases, J shed 5 bases, and the junction held 8 bases outside the gene matches. The CDR3 DNA is TGTGCCAGCGAGGCGGGGGGTTCGAACGAGCAGTACTTC. It encodes CASEAGGSNEQYF. Together with reference TRBV7-9 and TRBJ2-7, the CDR3 gives the full variable domain: DTGVSQNPRHKITKRGQNVTFRCDPISEHNRLYWYRQTLGQGPEFLTYFQNEAQLEKSRLLSDRFSAERPKGSFSTLEIQRTEQGDSAMYLCASEAGGSNEQYFGPGTRLTVT.

The V gene is TRBV11-2, the J gene TRBJ1-1, with 8 bases that match TRBD1. V shed 4 bases and J 4 bases; nucleotides not matched to a gene: 2. Germline loops: CDR1 SGHAT, CDR2 FQNNGV. The CDR3 length is 13 residues. The CDR3 sequence: CASSSDRVTEAFF. As DNA, the CDR3 is TGTGCCAGCAGCTCGGACAGGGTCACTGAAGCTTTCTTT.

V gene TRBV6-5 combines with J gene TRBJ2-7; the match to TRBD1 covers 9 bases. CDR3 length: 12 amino acids. Losses at the gene ends were 6 bases for V and 6 bases for J; bases not matched to a gene: 3. The germline gives CDR1 MNHEY, CDR2 SVGAGI. The CDR3: CASRGQGSEQYF. DNA of the CDR3: TGTGCCAGCAGGGGACAGGGCTCCGAGCAGTACTTC.

The chain links TRBV7-9 to TRBJ1-1; 9 bases are a match to TRBD1. The trim removed 5 bases at V and 1 base at J, leaving 8 bases unmatched. This CDR3 has 16 residues. Germline V gene data show CDR1 as SEHNR and CDR2 as FQNEAQ (reference sequence). CDR3 protein: CASSPGTGKPNTEAFF. For the CDR3, the DNA is TGTGCCAGCAGCCCCGGGACAGGGAAGCCGAACACTGAAGCTTTCTTT.

This clone was counted many times. This rearrangement joins TRBV6-1 to TRBJ2-7, with D possibly being TRBD1 (6 bases). This CDR3 spans 13 amino acids. V gave up 8 bases and J gave up 1 base, with 12 bases separating them. From germline, CDR1 is MNHNS and CDR2 SASEGT. The CDR3, as DNA: TGTGCCAGCCACACAGGGAAATCCTACGAGCAGTACTTC. Translating it yields CASHTGKSYEQYF.

This clone has a handful of counts. V usage is TRBV4-1 and J usage is TRBJ1-4; D is perhaps TRBD1 (6 bases). CDR1 MGHRA and CDR2 YSYEKL come from the germline V gene. The CDR3 sequence is 14 residues long. The ends were cut back, 3 bases at V and 4 bases at J, with 9 bases in the middle. CDR3 in DNA: TGCGCCAGCAGCCATTCAGGGGATAATGAAAAACTGTTTTTT. As protein: CASSHSGDNEKLFF.

V gene TRBV5-1 combines with J gene TRBJ2-7; 9 bases agree with TRBD1. This CDR3 comprises 15 residues. J gave up 7 bases and V 0 bases, and 8 bases lay outside the gene matches. From germline, CDR1 is SGHRS and CDR2 YFSETQ. The DNA for the CDR3 is TGCGCCAGCAGCTTGGGGGACAGGGATGCTGGGGAGCAGTACTTC. Its protein is CASSLGDRDAGEQYF.

This clone was detected ten times or more. The genes are TRBV14 and TRBJ2-3; the match to TRBD2 covers 9 bases. Unmatched junction bases numbered 6, after V lost 1 base and J lost 4 bases. This CDR3 contains 16 residues. Germline lookup yields CDR1 SGHDN and CDR2 FVKESK. The CDR3 is CASSQVPSGIPDTQYF. The CDR3 DNA follows: TGTGCCAGCAGCCAAGTCCCTAGCGGGATCCCAGATACGCAGTATTTT.